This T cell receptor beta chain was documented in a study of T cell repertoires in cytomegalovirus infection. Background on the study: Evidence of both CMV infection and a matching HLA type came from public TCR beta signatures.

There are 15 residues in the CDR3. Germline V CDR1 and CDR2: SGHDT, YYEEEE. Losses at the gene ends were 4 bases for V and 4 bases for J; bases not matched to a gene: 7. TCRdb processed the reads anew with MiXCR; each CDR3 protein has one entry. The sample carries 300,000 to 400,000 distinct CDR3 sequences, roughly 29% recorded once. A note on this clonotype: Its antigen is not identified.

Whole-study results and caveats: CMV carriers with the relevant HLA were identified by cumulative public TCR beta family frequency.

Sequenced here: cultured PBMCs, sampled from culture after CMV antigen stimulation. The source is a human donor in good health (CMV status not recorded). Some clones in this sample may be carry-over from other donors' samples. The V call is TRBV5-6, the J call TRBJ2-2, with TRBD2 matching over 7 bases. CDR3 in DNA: TGTGCCAGCAGCGCCGGACTAGTTTTCACCGGGGAGCTGTTTTTT. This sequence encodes CASSAGLVFTGELFF.